This passage covers 6 T cell receptor beta chains from one sample sequenced in a study of cytomegalovirus exposure and HLA in healthy donors. The primer mix had 60 Vbeta and 13 Jbeta primers. Clones were sequenced by immunoSEQ multiplex PCR, and TCRdb holds only the in-frame ones, with some missing. Of about 170,000 clones in the sample, about 80% were seen once. Sequencing was carried out using PBMCs. The receptors derive from a woman aged 30 to 39 in good health and CMV-seropositive.

CDR3 sequence reads: CASRDPLRNEQFF. The CDR3 region has the DNA TGCGCCAGCAGAGACCCTTTGAGGAATGAGCAGTTCTTC. The chain couples TRBV10-2 to TRBJ2-1, with D hard to call. Deletions cut 6 bases from V and 7 bases from J, with 13 bases between. The CDR3 has 13 amino acids. From germline, CDR1 is WSHSY and CDR2 SAAADI.

The V call is TRBV7-2, the J call TRBJ1-2; tentative D call: TRBD1 (6 bases). V was cut by 2 bases and J by 6 bases, with 13 bases left in between. Germline V gene lookup returns CDR1 SGHTA and CDR2 FQGNSA. The CDR3 is 14 amino acids. The CDR3 spells CASSLRQAGNGYTF. The CDR3 bases are TGTGCCAGCAGCTTAAGACAGGCGGGTAATGGCTACACCTTC.

This chain joins TRBV5-6 and TRBJ2-1, with 14 positions matching TRBD2. With V trimmed by 3 bases and J by 15 bases, 11 bases remained unmatched. The CDR3 has 15 amino acids. Germline CDR1 SGHDT, CDR2 YYEEEE. CDR3 DNA: TGTGCCAGCAGCTGGGGACTAGCGGGAGACCATAGGGGGTTCTTC. Translation gives CASSWGLAGDHRGFF.

The CDR3 nucleotides are TGTGCCAGTACTAGCACAGATACGCAGTATTTT. It yields the protein CASTSTDTQYF. The chain carries TRBV19 and TRBJ2-3, with D hard to call. CDR3 size: 11 residues. V was trimmed by 7 bases and J by 0 bases, leaving 2 bases between them. Germline assignment: CDR1 LNHDA and CDR2 SQIVND (reference sequence).

The rearrangement uses TRBV9 and TRBJ2-1; 10 nucleotides match TRBD2. With 0 bases clipped from V and 8 bases from J, the junction kept 5 bases outside the gene matches. The CDR3 loop spans 15 amino acids. Germline V gene sequence: CDR1 SGDLS, CDR2 YYNGEE. The CDR3 loop is CASSVAVAGGHEQFF. The CDR3 DNA reads TGTGCCAGCAGCGTAGCTGTAGCGGGGGGTCATGAGCAGTTCTTC.

V and J are TRBV7-9 and TRBJ1-2; 9 bases match TRBD1. This CDR3 region has 17 residues. J gave up 7 bases and V 5 bases, and 17 bases lay outside the gene matches. Germline CDR1 SEHNR, CDR2 FQNEAQ (reference sequence). This CDR3 reads CASSPRLDGTGLGGYTF. CDR3 nucleotide sequence: TGTGCCAGCAGCCCCCGGTTGGACGGGACAGGGTTAGGTGGCTACACCTTC.